Listed below are T cell receptor beta chains from one sample, sequenced in a study of early stage breast cancer tumors. TCRdb's copy holds only in-frame clones and misses some; the assay was immunoSEQ multiplex PCR. The sample yields about 46,000 clones, approximately 78% seen once. Sequencing input: blood. The receptors here all came from a person in their 40s with breast cancer. CDR3s include the opening cysteine and the closing phenylalanine or tryptophan.

TRBV6-1	CASSVLAGGTDTQYF
TRBV7-9	CASSFEQGPRGRLFF
TRBV4-1	CASSQRTGTIQETQYF
TRBV30	CAWSPTRTGLDGYTF
TRBV5-1	CASSPPSSGRAREQYF
TRBV18	CASSPGETQYF
TRBV7-2	CASSLVGSEQYF
TRBV5-4	CASSLGRTKNIQYF
TRBV7-2	CASSPTPYEQYF
TRBV10-3	CAIQVGGEYTEAFF
TRBV11-3	CASSLILAGVDEQFF
TRBV5-1	CASSPGTRGFGDTQYF
TRBV4-1	CASSQGLFRKSHEQYF
TRBV19	CASTSYQGGSYGYTF
TRBV6-6	CASSYSGGVSYNEQFF
TRBV4-1	CASSQDRTSGNTQYF
TRBV7-3	CASSLAGDRGSYNEQFF
TRBV2	CASTVAGVSSNEQFF
TRBV30	CAWRTQRITDTQYF
TRBV10-1	CASRELVPYEQYF
TRBV19	CASQLESNQPQHF
TRBV13	CASSLAVRGRRTGELFF
TRBV19	CASSTRTDTQYF
TRBV6-6	CASSYLQAGAEQFF
TRBV5-1	CASSGTYEQYF
TRBV5-4	CASSPEGRSYEQYF
TRBV5-1	CATKFSMGELFF
TRBV2	CASSQGSRGEDGELFF
TRBV7-9	CASSPPRTFPSTDTQYF
TRBV6-5	CASSSQGSNTEAFF
TRBV5-1	CASSNGTGTDTQYF
TRBV6-5	CASSDPGTGEQYF
TRBV30	CAWSPGPGSGNTIYF